This entry lists 7 T cell receptor beta chains sequenced from one sample in a study of cytomegalovirus exposure and HLA in healthy donors. PCR employed 60 Vbeta and 13 Jbeta primers. The protocol was immunoSEQ multiplex PCR, while the TCRdb copy is restricted to in-frame clones and leaves out a portion. Of 140,000 or so clones in the sample, about 72% are singletons; the top ten hold roughly 2.1%. Specimen: PBMCs. These receptor sequences come from a man aged 40-49 years in good health and CMV-seronegative.

The CDR3 DNA reads as TGTGCCAGCAGTTCCAGGTTCACCAGCTCCTACAATGAGCAGTTCTTC. It encodes CASSSRFTSSYNEQFF. The V gene is TRBV27, the J gene TRBJ2-1; D not certain. V was pared by 4 bases and J by 0 bases, with 13 bases between. Germline values: CDR1 MNHEY, CDR2 SMNVEV (reference sequence). CDR3 size: 16 residues.

This clone was detected once. The V call is TRBV11-1, the J call TRBJ2-7; the match to TRBD2 covers 9 bases. Germline assignment: CDR1 SGHAT and CDR2 FQDESV (reference sequence). After removal of 3 bases from V and 7 bases from J, the junction contained 7 bases not matched to a gene. This CDR3 has 14 residues. The CDR3 coding sequence is TGTGCCAGCAGCTTCGGGACTAGCCCTCGGGAGCAGTACTTC. Amino acid sequence: CASSFGTSPREQYF.

This sequence joins TRBV29-1 and TRBJ2-1; 11 bases line up with TRBD2. The CDR3 sequence is 14 residues long. V lost 2 bases and J lost 9; bases outside the gene matches: 6. Germline V CDR1 and CDR2: SQVTM, ANQGSEA. For the CDR3, the DNA is TGCAGCGTTGAAACTAGCGGGAGTACGGGTGAGCAGTTCTTC. It specifies CSVETSGSTGEQFF.

The V and J genes are TRBV5-1 and TRBJ2-2, with D tentatively TRBD2 (5 bases). The CDR3 has 16 amino acids. Trimming pared 1 base from V and 2 bases from J, leaving 12 bases between. The germline CDR1 and CDR2 sequences are SGHRS and YFSETQ. In DNA, the CDR3 is TGCGCCAGCAGCTTGCGGCGGGCCTCAAACACCGGGGAGCTGTTTTTT. This encodes CASSLRRASNTGELFF.

This clone came up a few times. The chain combines TRBV2 with TRBJ1-3, with D unresolved. Trimming left V 7 bases short and J 0 bases short, with 10 bases between. Germline CDR1 and CDR2: SNHLY and FYNNEI. The CDR3 covers 14 residues. The CDR3 DNA reads as TGTGCCAGCAAAGAGGGAAGCTCTGGAAACACCATATATTTT. It translates to CASKEGSSGNTIYF.

The chain links TRBV27 to TRBJ1-1; D might be TRBD1 (5 bases). The V gene's germline CDR1 is MNHEY and CDR2 SMNVEV (reference sequence). Deletions cut 7 bases from V and 5 bases from J, with 17 bases between. The CDR3 sequence is 14 residues long. The CDR3 loop reads CASTAGPGRTEAFF. DNA of the CDR3: TGTGCCAGCACCGCTGGACCAGGGAGGACTGAAGCTTTCTTT.

This rearrangement joins TRBV27 to TRBJ2-7, with a possible D match to TRBD1 (6 bases). The V end was cut by 5 bases, the J end by 4 bases, with 15 bases between. Germline V gene data show CDR1 as MNHEY and CDR2 as SMNVEV (reference sequence). CDR3 length equals 14 residues. CDR3 in DNA: TGTGCCAGCAGTGTCTCGAACACAGGGTACGAGCAGTACTTC. Its protein is CASSVSNTGYEQYF.